Below, 2 T cell receptor beta chains from the same sample are listed, as sequenced in a study of blood T cell repertoires in COVID-19 (dated by TCRdb to the early 2020s). The library relied on the immunoSEQ multiplex PCR assay. The table was pulled from immuneACCESS by TCRdb, which kept in-frame rearrangements only. Such tables lose some clones; where checked, under half of the loss comes from unresolved V genes, and the rest has no known cause. A total of 95,000 to 120,000 clones appear in this sample, about 88% of them only once. Around 8.4% of the sample is held by the ten biggest clonotypes. The sample consisted of peripheral blood. The receptors were gathered from a woman between 65 and 79 years old who had recovered from COVID-19.

The chain has TRBV11-2 and TRBJ2-7; 10 bases are shared with TRBD2. The CDR3 consists of 14 residues. J lost 4 bases, V lost 3 bases, and 3 bases had no gene match. CDR1 and CDR2 (germline): SGHAT, FQNNGV. In DNA, the CDR3 is TGTGCCAGCAGCTTTACTAGCGGGACATACGAGCAGTACTTC. Protein product: CASSFTSGTYEQYF.

The V gene is TRBV6-2 or TRBV6-3, the J gene TRBJ1-1; possibly TRBD1 for D (6 bases). The V gene lost 2 bases and the J gene lost 5 bases, with 12 bases spanning the gap. CDR1 is MNHEY, CDR2 SVGEGT, per germline. The CDR3 consists of 14 residues. In DNA form, the CDR3 reads TGTGCCAGCAGTTACCTCAGGGGCGGAACTGAAGCTTTCTTT. Translated: CASSYLRGGTEAFF.